The 13 T cell receptor beta chains reported below all come from one sample, sequenced in a study of cytomegalovirus exposure and HLA in healthy donors. This PCR relied on a set of 60 Vbeta primers and 13 Jbeta primers. Repertoires were generated with immunoSEQ multiplex PCR, while TCRdb's copy carries only in-frame clones and drops some. The data show approximately 170,000 clones, 76% seen once. Source material: PBMCs. Receptors originate from a female donor in good health and CMV-seronegative.

The chain uses TRBV4-1 and TRBJ2-5, with D perhaps TRBD1 (6 bases). The J call is doubtful: the DNA matches TRBJ2-7 better. Germline CDR1 is MGHRA and CDR2 is YSYEKL. The CDR3 has 18 residues. Here the CDR3 reads CASSQDDPDRTYSYEQYF. CDR3 coding DNA: TGCGCCAGCAGCCAAGATGACCCCGACAGGACATACTCCTACGAGCAGTACTTC.

The genes are TRBV29-1 and TRBJ2-2; TRBD1 agrees at 8 bases. The germline gives CDR1 SQVTM, CDR2 ANQGSEA. The junction had 2 bases not matched to a gene; V was cut back by 2 bases and J by 6 bases. CDR3 length equals 13 residues. CDR3 sequence reads: CSVEWGQAGELFF. The CDR3 DNA follows: TGCAGCGTTGAATGGGGACAGGCCGGGGAGCTGTTTTTT.

This chain links TRBV19 with TRBJ1-2; 9 nucleotides agree with TRBD1. The CDR3 spans 16 residues. V was clipped by 5 bases and J by 6 bases; unmatched bases: 13. Germline V CDR1 and CDR2: LNHDA, SQIVND (reference sequence). The CDR3, as DNA: TGTGCCAGTAGTTTCCGCGGTGAGGGGACAGGGAATGGCTACACCTTC. Its protein product is CASSFRGEGTGNGYTF.

The CDR3 region has the DNA TGTGCCAGCAGCGGACTAGCCCATGAGCAGTTCTTC. It specifies CASSGLAHEQFF. The chain couples TRBV7-9 to TRBJ2-1; 8 positions agree with TRBD2. CDR1 is SEHNR and CDR2 is FQNEAQ in the germline V gene (reference sequence). This CDR3 region has 12 residues. Trimming removed 5 bases from V and 8 bases from J; junction bases left unmatched: 2.

The chain couples TRBV7-8 to TRBJ1-1; TRBD1 might be the D (5 bases). The V gene's germline CDR1 is SGHVS and CDR2 FQNEAQ. Trimming pared 5 bases from V and 7 bases from J, leaving 17 bases between. This CDR3 region has 14 residues. CDR3 DNA sequence: TGTGCCAGCAGCCCTCCAGGGAAAGAAGATGAAGCTTTCTTT. This sequence encodes CASSPPGKEDEAFF.

This clone was counted once. The V call is TRBV2, the J call TRBJ2-2; 9 nucleotides agree with TRBD2. The V gene's germline CDR1 is SNHLY and CDR2 FYNNEI. V shed 7 bases, J shed 4 bases, and the junction held 10 bases outside the gene matches. CDR3 size: 16 residues. CDR3 sequence: CASKMGGGAGTGELFF. DNA for the CDR3: TGTGCCAGCAAAATGGGCGGGGGGGCGGGCACCGGGGAGCTGTTTTTT. Looking up the rest from reference TRBV2 and TRBJ2-2 gives the full variable domain: EPEVTQTPSHQVTQMGQEVILRCVPISNHLYFYWYRQILGQKVEFLVSFYNNEISEKSEIFDDQFSVERPDGSNFTLKIRSTKLEDSAMYFCASKMGGGAGTGELFFGEGSRLTVL.

The chain has TRBV7-9 and TRBJ1-4; TRBD1 is a possible D gene (5 bases). V lost 5 bases, J lost 8 bases, and 18 bases lay in between. Germline CDR1 reads SEHNR; CDR2 reads FQNEAQ (reference sequence). CDR3 length: 15 residues. CDR3 protein: CASSQLGQGGEKLFF. As DNA, the CDR3 is TGTGCCAGCAGCCAATTGGGGCAGGGTGGCGAAAAACTGTTTTTT.

V usage is TRBV6-5 and J usage is TRBJ2-4, with 7 bases matching TRBD2. Germline V CDR1 and CDR2: MNHEY, SVGAGI. The CDR3 has 16 amino acids. V dropped 0 bases and J dropped 0; count of bases not matched to a gene: 2. The chain's CDR3 is CASSYSGLGAKNIQYF. CDR3 nucleotides: TGTGCCAGCAGTTACTCCGGACTAGGAGCCAAAAACATTCAGTACTTC.

This clone was seen more than once but under ten times. V and J are TRBV19 and TRBJ1-4; weak D call: TRBD1 (6 bases). The V end was cut by 7 bases, the J end by 3 bases, with 15 bases between. There are 15 residues in the CDR3. Germline V lookup: CDR1 LNHDA, CDR2 SQIVND (reference sequence). The CDR3 loop is CASIPEGGPNEKLFF. CDR3 DNA sequence: TGTGCCAGTATCCCAGAAGGGGGACCTAATGAAAAACTGTTTTTT. Full variable domain (outside the CDR3, taken from reference TRBV19 and TRBJ1-4): DGGITQSPKYLFRKEGQNVTLSCEQNLNHDAMYWYRQDPGQGLRLIYYSQIVNDFQKGDIAEGYSVSREKKESFPLTVTSAQKNPTAFYLCASIPEGGPNEKLFFGSGTQLSVL.

The J gene is TRBJ1-1, the V gene TRBV28; D remains ambiguous. Germline V gene data show CDR1 as MDHEN and CDR2 as SYDVKM. The CDR3 covers 13 residues. V was pared by 5 bases and J by 4 bases, with 11 bases between. CDR3 residues: CASSGSAATEAFF. The CDR3 coding sequence is TGTGCCAGCAGTGGTTCAGCGGCCACTGAAGCTTTCTTT.

Concerning this clone: Distinct nucleotide sequences in the sample also encode this CDR3. CDR3 sequence reads: CASSPRGQGSTEAFF. The CDR3 DNA sequence: TGTGCCAGCAGCCCTCGGGGACAGGGGAGCACCGAAGCTTTCTTT. The chain employs TRBV7-9 and TRBJ1-1; 10 nucleotides align to TRBD1. Germline assignment: CDR1 SEHNR and CDR2 FQNEAQ (reference sequence). J was trimmed by 8 bases and V by 5 bases; bases with no gene match: 11. The CDR3 contains 15 residues.

The rearrangement joins TRBV4-1 to TRBJ2-2, with 12 bases identical to TRBD1. Germline V gene lookup returns CDR1 MGHRA and CDR2 YSYEKL. The V and J ends lost 4 bases and 2 bases, in that order; junction bases with no gene match: 8. The CDR3 is 18 residues long. CDR3 sequence (DNA): TGCGCCAGCAGCCTTTTCCTCGGGACAGGGGGCAACACCGGGGAGCTGTTTTTT. Translating gives CASSLFLGTGGNTGELFF.

In this sample, this clone turned up a few times. The CDR3 sequence is CASSFAGNTEAFF. CDR3 bases: TGTGCCAGCAGCTTCGCAGGGAACACTGAAGCTTTCTTT. The J gene is TRBJ1-1, the V gene TRBV7-6; D remains unclear. CDR3 length equals 13 residues. The V end was cut by 3 bases, the J end by 1 base, with 6 bases between. Germline values: CDR1 SGHVS, CDR2 FNYEAQ.